Following are 22 T cell receptor beta chains from one sample sequenced in a study of blood T cell repertoires in COVID-19. Profiled with immunoSEQ multiplex PCR; TCRdb holds only in-frame clones, not every one. The repertoire has 60,000 to 65,000 clones, approximately 79% of them found once; the top ten carry approximately 20%. The material sequenced was peripheral blood. The receptors here all came from an elderly woman with active or convalescent COVID-19.

The chain combines TRBV5-1 with TRBJ1-6; D is unclear. Deletions cut 0 bases from V and 10 bases from J, with 11 bases between. The CDR3 totals 14 residues. CDR1 and CDR2 (germline): SGHRS, YFSETQ. The CDR3 sequence is CASSLGQVRSPLHF. CDR3 coding DNA: TGCGCCAGCAGCTTGGGGCAGGTTAGGTCACCCCTCCACTTT.

This clone was counted only a few times. The chain links TRBV10-2 to TRBJ1-1; D gene ambiguous. The V gene lost 7 bases and the J gene lost 4 bases, with 13 bases spanning the gap. The CDR3 runs to 13 residues. Germline V gene data show CDR1 as WSHSY and CDR2 as SAAADI. As DNA, the CDR3 is TGCGCCAGCATCTCAAAGACGGGCACTGAAGCTTTCTTT. Translating it yields CASISKTGTEAFF.

The V and J genes are TRBV28 and TRBJ2-7; D uncertain. The V gene's germline CDR1 is MDHEN and CDR2 SYDVKM. Trimming pared 6 bases from V and 3 bases from J, leaving 6 bases between. This CDR3 region has 11 residues. CDR3 region: CASRSNYEQYF. The CDR3 nucleotides read TGTGCCAGCAGATCCAACTACGAGCAGTACTTC.

The V gene is TRBV5-1, the J gene TRBJ2-7; no reliable D call. The germline CDR1 and CDR2 sequences are SGHRS and YFSETQ. This CDR3 is built from 14 residues. V was shortened by 0 bases and J by 3 bases, with 10 bases between the two germline ends. The CDR3, as DNA: TGCGCCAGCAGCTTGGCCGAGTACAGCTACGAGCAGTACTTC. Its translation is CASSLAEYSYEQYF.

V and J are TRBV6-5 and TRBJ2-1; tentatively, D is TRBD2 (5 bases). Germline V gene lookup returns CDR1 MNHEY and CDR2 SVGAGI. V was trimmed by 6 bases and J by 1 base, leaving 7 bases between them. The CDR3 sequence is 13 residues long. The CDR3 DNA reads as TGTGCCAGCAGACAGCGGTCCTACAATGAGCAGTTCTTC. Amino acid sequence: CASRQRSYNEQFF.

Turning to this clone: Other DNA sequences within the sample encode an identical CDR3. This sequence joins TRBV15 and TRBJ1-1; D is unclear. The CDR3 loop spans 13 amino acids. Trimming removed 0 bases at V and 1 base at J, with 3 bases between. The germline V gene has CDR1 LNHNV and CDR2 YYDKDF (reference sequence). CDR3 DNA sequence: TGTGCCACCAGCAGAGACCGGAACACTGAAGCTTTCTTT. Amino acid sequence: CATSRDRNTEAFF.

This sequence joins TRBV18 and TRBJ2-5, with 10 bases fitting TRBD1. Trimming at V came to 2 bases and at J to 5 bases, leaving 5 bases not matched to a gene. CDR1 is KGHSH, CDR2 LQKENI, per germline. This CDR3 region has 15 residues. CDR3 DNA sequence: TGTGCCAGCTCACCATCGACAGGGGGCCTCGAGACCCAGTACTTC. Translated: CASSPSTGGLETQYF.

The chain uses TRBV19 and TRBJ1-6; a weak D match, TRBD1 (5 bases). The CDR3 is 16 residues long. Germline V gene data show CDR1 as LNHDA and CDR2 as SQIVND (reference sequence). Trimming stripped 1 base from V and 10 bases from J, with 17 bases between. The CDR3 DNA is TGTGCCAGTAGTATAGTCGCCGGCAGGGTTGGCTCACCCCTCCACTTT. Protein product: CASSIVAGRVGSPLHF.

The J gene is TRBJ2-1, the V gene TRBV7-9; 11 nucleotides align to TRBD1. V was clipped by 5 bases and J by 7 bases; unmatched bases: 4. CDR3 size: 14 residues. Germline loops: CDR1 SEHNR, CDR2 FQNEAQ (reference sequence). CDR3 protein: CASSERDRGNEQFF. The DNA for the CDR3 is TGTGCCAGCAGCGAGCGGGACAGGGGGAATGAGCAGTTCTTC.

Concerning this clone itself: The junction departs from the called germline gene at one end, perhaps through a read error. The chain links TRBV7-7 to TRBJ2-5; possible D gene TRBD2, 5 bases. The CDR3 covers 14 residues. Germline values: CDR1 SSHAT, CDR2 FNYEAQ (reference sequence). CDR3 sequence (DNA): TGTGCTAGCAGCCCGCGGACGGGATTAAGGACCCAGTACTTC. This codes for CASSPRTGLRTQYF.

The genes are TRBV5-1 and TRBJ1-1; possibly TRBD1 for D (5 bases). Looked up from germline, CDR1 is SGHRS and CDR2 is YFSETQ. The CDR3 spans 14 residues. V dropped 0 bases and J dropped 6 bases, with 12 bases sitting between them. CDR3 sequence: CASSLVQGWPEAFF. DNA for the CDR3: TGCGCCAGCAGCTTGGTTCAGGGATGGCCTGAAGCTTTCTTT.

This clone has only one observation. For the CDR3, the DNA is TGTGCCAGCAGTTACAGGGGCCCCACTGAAGCTTTCTTT. It encodes CASSYRGPTEAFF. V is TRBV6-5 and J is TRBJ1-1; D is possibly TRBD1 (5 bases). Germline-derived CDR1 and CDR2 are MNHEY and SVGAGI. The CDR3 extends over 13 amino acids. The V end lost 2 bases, the J end lost 4 bases, and 8 bases lay between the germline ends.

V usage is TRBV5-1 and J usage is TRBJ2-3, with D possibly matching TRBD2 (7 bases). CDR1 and CDR2 from the germline V gene are SGHRS and YFSETQ. The CDR3 consists of 13 residues. V gave up 7 bases and J gave up 7 bases, with 16 bases separating them. The CDR3, as DNA: TGCGCCAGCCAAGGGGGGGCGGGAAATACGCAGTATTTT. Encoded protein: CASQGGAGNTQYF.

The V and J genes are TRBV30 and TRBJ1-4, with 7 bases aligning to TRBD1. V gave up 2 bases and J gave up 6 bases; unmatched junction bases: 3. This CDR3 region has 13 residues. Germline assignment: CDR1 GTSNPN and CDR2 SVGIG (reference sequence). The CDR3 DNA reads as TGTGCCTGGAGTCAAGGGGGCCATGAAAAACTGTTTTTT. The encoded protein is CAWSQGGHEKLFF.

The rearrangement uses TRBV12-5 and TRBJ1-5; D is uncertain. Trimming shortened V by 6 bases and J by 4 bases, and 7 bases separated the two germline ends. CDR3 length equals 12 residues. Germline CDR1 and CDR2: LGHNT and FRNRAP. The CDR3 sequence is CASGEVNQPQHF. In nucleotides, the CDR3 is TGTGCTAGTGGGGAGGTAAATCAGCCCCAGCATTTT.

The V call is TRBV7-9, the J call TRBJ2-3; D call uncertain. V was pared by 1 base and J by 4 bases, with 12 bases between. The CDR3 is 15 amino acids. Per the germline V gene, CDR1 is SEHNR and CDR2 is FQNEAQ (reference sequence). CDR3 protein: CASSLVSGWADTQYF. CDR3 coding DNA: TGTGCCAGCAGCTTAGTATCGGGTTGGGCAGATACGCAGTATTTT. Drawing the rest from reference TRBV7-9 and TRBJ2-3, the complete variable domain is DTGVSQNPRHKITKRGQNVTFRCDPISEHNRLYWYRQTLGQGPEFLTYFQNEAQLEKSRLLSDRFSAERPKGSFSTLEIQRTEQGDSAMYLCASSLVSGWADTQYFGPGTRLTVL.

The chain joins TRBV7-3 to TRBJ2-2; D unresolved. V lost 5 bases and J 1 base, leaving 5 bases between the germline ends. This CDR3 is 13 amino acids long. The germline CDR1 and CDR2 sequences are SGHTA and FQGTGA. The CDR3 DNA sequence: TGTGCCAGCAGCCCACAGAACACCGGGGAGCTGTTTTTT. This translates into CASSPQNTGELFF.

J is TRBJ1-4 and V is TRBV7-9; D remains ambiguous. The CDR3 is 11 residues long. The germline gives CDR1 SEHNR, CDR2 FQNEAQ (reference sequence). The V end was cut by 5 bases, the J end by 4 bases, with 2 bases between. The DNA of the CDR3 is TGTGCCAGCAGCCTTAATGAAAAACTGTTTTTT. Protein sequence: CASSLNEKLFF.

There are a few counts of this clone. The chain recombines TRBV2 with TRBJ1-5, with TRBD1 matching over 7 bases. Germline CDR1 reads SNHLY; CDR2 reads FYNNEI. This CDR3 is 14 amino acids long. After removal of 6 bases from V and 9 bases from J, the junction contained 11 bases not matched to a gene. As DNA, the CDR3 is TGTGCCAGCAGGAAGGGGGCCGGCTGGGCGCCCCAGCATTTT. It is translated as CASRKGAGWAPQHF.

The CDR3 DNA is TGTGCCAGCAGCTTAGGGGACACCTACAATGAGCAGTTCTTC. It is translated as CASSLGDTYNEQFF. V and J are TRBV5-6 and TRBJ2-1; TRBD1 might be the D (6 bases). The CDR3 loop spans 14 amino acids. The V end was cut by 2 bases, the J end by 2 bases, with 8 bases between. Germline V lookup: CDR1 SGHDT, CDR2 YYEEEE.

V gene TRBV6-1 combines with J gene TRBJ1-3; the D is unclear. V dropped 2 bases and J dropped 7 bases, with 9 bases sitting between them. The CDR3 is 13 amino acids. Per germline, CDR1 MNHNS and CDR2 SASEGT. CDR3 bases: TGTGCCAGCAGTGAATTCATGAGGAACACCATATATTTT. Translated, it gives CASSEFMRNTIYF.

This clone was detected once. CDR3 region: CASSLGRSSETQYF. The CDR3 bases are TGTGCCAGCAGCTTAGGGAGGAGTTCAGAGACCCAGTACTTC. This rearrangement joins TRBV11-3 to TRBJ2-5; possibly TRBD2 for D (5 bases). Looked up from germline, CDR1 is SGHNT and CDR2 is YENEEA. CDR3 length equals 14 residues. V shed 1 base and J shed 4 bases, with 10 bases lying between them.